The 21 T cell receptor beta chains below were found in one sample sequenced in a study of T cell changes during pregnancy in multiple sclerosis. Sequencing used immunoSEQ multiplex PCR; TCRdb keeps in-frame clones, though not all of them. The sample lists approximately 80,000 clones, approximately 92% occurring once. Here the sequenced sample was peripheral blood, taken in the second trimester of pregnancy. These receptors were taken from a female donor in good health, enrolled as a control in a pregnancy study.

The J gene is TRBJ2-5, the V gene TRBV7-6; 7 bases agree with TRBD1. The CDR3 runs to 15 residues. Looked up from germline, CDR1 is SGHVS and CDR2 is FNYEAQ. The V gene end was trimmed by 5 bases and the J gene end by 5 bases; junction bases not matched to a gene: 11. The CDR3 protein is CASSLHRGRGETQYF. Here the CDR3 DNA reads TGTGCCAGCAGCCTTCACAGGGGCAGGGGGGAGACCCAGTACTTC.

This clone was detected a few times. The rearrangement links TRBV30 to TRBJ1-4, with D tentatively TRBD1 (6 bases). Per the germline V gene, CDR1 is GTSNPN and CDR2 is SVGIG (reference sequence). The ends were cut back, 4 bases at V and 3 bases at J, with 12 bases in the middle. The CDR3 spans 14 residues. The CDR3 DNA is TGTGCCTGGAAACTACAGGGAGCTAATGAAAAACTGTTTTTT. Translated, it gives CAWKLQGANEKLFF.

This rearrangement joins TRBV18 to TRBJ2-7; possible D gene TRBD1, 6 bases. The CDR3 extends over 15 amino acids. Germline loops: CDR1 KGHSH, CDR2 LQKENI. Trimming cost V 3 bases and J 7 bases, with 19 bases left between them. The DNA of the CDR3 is TGTGCCAGCTCACCGGACAGCCAAACTATGGATGAGCAGTACTTC. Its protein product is CASSPDSQTMDEQYF.

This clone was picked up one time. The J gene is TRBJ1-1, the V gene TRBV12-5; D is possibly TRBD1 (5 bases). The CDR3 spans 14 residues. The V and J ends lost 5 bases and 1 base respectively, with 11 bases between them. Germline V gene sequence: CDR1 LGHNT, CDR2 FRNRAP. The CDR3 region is CASGPGGWNTEAFF. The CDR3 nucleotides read TGTGCTAGTGGTCCGGGGGGATGGAACACTGAAGCTTTCTTT.

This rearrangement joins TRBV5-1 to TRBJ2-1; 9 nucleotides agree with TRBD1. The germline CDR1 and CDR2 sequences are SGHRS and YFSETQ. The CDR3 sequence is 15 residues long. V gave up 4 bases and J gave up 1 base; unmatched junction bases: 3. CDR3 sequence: CASSLGTGSYNEQFF. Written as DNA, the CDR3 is TGCGCCAGCAGCCTGGGGACAGGGTCCTACAATGAGCAGTTCTTC.

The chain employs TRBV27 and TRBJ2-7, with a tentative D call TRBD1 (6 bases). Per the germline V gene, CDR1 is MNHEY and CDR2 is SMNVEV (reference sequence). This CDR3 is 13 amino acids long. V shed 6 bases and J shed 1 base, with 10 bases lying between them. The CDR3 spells CASRPDSSYEQYF. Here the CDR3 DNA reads TGTGCCAGCAGACCGGACAGTTCCTACGAGCAGTACTTC.

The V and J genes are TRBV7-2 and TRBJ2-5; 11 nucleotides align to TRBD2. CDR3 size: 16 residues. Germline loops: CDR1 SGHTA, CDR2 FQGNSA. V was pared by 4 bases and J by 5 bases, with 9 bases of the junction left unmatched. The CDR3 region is CASSSPTSGGRETQYF. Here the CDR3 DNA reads TGTGCCAGCAGCTCCCCTACTAGCGGGGGAAGGGAGACCCAGTACTTC.

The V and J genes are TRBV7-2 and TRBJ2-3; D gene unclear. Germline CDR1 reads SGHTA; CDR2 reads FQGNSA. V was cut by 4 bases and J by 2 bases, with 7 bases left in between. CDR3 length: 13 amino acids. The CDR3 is CASSSDSTDTQYF. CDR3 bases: TGTGCCAGCAGCTCCGACTCCACAGATACGCAGTATTTT.

The CDR3 here is CASSLDQTANTEAFF. CDR3 DNA: TGTGCCAGCAGTCTTGACCAGACAGCGAACACTGAAGCTTTCTTT. The chain combines TRBV2 with TRBJ1-1; a weak D match, TRBD1 (5 bases). V dropped 5 bases and J dropped 1 base, with 14 bases sitting between them. The CDR3 loop spans 15 amino acids. Germline V lookup: CDR1 SNHLY, CDR2 FYNNEI.

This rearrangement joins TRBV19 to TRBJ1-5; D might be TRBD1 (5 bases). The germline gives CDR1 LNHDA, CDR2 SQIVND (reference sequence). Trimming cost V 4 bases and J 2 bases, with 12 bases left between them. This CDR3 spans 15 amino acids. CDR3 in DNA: TGTGCCAGTAGTAGTGGAGCGGGGGGCAATCAGCCCCAGCATTTT. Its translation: CASSSGAGGNQPQHF.

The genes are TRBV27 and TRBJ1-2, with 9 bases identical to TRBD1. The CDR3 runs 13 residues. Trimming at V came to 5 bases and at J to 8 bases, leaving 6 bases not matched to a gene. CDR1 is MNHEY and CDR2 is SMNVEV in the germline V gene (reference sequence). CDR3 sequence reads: CASSRGTGLGYTF. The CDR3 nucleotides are TGTGCCAGCAGTCGCGGGACAGGGCTAGGCTACACCTTC.

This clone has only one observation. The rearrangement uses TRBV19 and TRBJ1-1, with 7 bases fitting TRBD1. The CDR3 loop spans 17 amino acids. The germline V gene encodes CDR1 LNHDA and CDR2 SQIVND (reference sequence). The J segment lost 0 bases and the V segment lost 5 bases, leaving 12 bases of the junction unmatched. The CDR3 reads CASSLTGQVGLNTEAFF. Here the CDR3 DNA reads TGTGCCAGTAGTTTGACTGGACAGGTGGGGTTGAACACTGAAGCTTTCTTT.

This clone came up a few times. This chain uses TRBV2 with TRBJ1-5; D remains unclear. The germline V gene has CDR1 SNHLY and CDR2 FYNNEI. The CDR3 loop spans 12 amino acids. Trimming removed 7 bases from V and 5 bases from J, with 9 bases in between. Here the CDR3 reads CASTIADQPQHF. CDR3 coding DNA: TGTGCCAGCACCATCGCAGATCAGCCCCAGCATTTT. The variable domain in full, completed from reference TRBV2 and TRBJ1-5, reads EPEVTQTPSHQVTQMGQEVILRCVPISNHLYFYWYRQILGQKVEFLVSFYNNEISEKSEIFDDQFSVERPDGSNFTLKIRSTKLEDSAMYFCASTIADQPQHFGDGTRLSIL.

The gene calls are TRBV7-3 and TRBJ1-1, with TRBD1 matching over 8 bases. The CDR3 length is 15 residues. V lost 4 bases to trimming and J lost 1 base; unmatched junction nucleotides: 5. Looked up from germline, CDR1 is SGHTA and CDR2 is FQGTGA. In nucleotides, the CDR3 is TGTGCCAGCAGCTGGGGGGACAGGAGGAACACTGAAGCTTTCTTT. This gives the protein CASSWGDRRNTEAFF.

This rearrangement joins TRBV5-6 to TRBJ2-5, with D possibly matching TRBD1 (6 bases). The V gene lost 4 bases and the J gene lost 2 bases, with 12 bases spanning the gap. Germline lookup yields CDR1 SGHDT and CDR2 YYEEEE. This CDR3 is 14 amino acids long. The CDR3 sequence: CASSLDRLQETQYF. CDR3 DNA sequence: TGTGCCAGCAGCCTAGACAGGTTACAAGAGACCCAGTACTTC.

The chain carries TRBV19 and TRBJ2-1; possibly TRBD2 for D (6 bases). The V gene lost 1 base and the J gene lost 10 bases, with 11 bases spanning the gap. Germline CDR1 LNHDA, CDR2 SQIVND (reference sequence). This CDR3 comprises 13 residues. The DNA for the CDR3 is TGTGCCAGTAGTATAGGAAGCGGGCGGGAGCAGTTCTTC. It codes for CASSIGSGREQFF. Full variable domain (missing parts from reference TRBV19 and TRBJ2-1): DGGITQSPKYLFRKEGQNVTLSCEQNLNHDAMYWYRQDPGQGLRLIYYSQIVNDFQKGDIAEGYSVSREKKESFPLTVTSAQKNPTAFYLCASSIGSGREQFFGPGTRLTVL.

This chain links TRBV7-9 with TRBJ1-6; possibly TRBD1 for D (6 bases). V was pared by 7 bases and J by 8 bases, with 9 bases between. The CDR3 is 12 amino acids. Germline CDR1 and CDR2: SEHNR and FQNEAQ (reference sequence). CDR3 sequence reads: CASTTGYSPLHF. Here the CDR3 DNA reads TGTGCCAGCACTACAGGGTATTCACCCCTCCACTTT.

CDR3 in DNA: TGTGCCAGCAGACCGGGACAGGGGGCGTACGGCTACACCTTC. It encodes CASRPGQGAYGYTF. The V call is TRBV27, the J call TRBJ1-2; 12 bases match TRBD1. V was pared by 6 bases and J by 8 bases, with 7 bases of the junction left unmatched. Germline-derived CDR1 and CDR2 are MNHEY and SMNVEV (reference sequence). There are 14 residues in the CDR3.

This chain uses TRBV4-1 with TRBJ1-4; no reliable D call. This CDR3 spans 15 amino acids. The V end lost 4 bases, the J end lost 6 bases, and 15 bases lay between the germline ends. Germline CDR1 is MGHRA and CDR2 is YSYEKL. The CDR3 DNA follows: TGCGCCAGCAGCCGGACTCCATTCATATATGAAAAACTGTTTTTT. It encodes CASSRTPFIYEKLFF.

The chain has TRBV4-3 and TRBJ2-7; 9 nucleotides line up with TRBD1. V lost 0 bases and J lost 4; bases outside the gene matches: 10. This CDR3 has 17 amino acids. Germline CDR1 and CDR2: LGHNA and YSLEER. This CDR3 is CASSQERQRDRAYEQYF. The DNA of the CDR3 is TGCGCCAGCAGCCAAGAACGGCAAAGGGACAGGGCTTACGAGCAGTACTTC.

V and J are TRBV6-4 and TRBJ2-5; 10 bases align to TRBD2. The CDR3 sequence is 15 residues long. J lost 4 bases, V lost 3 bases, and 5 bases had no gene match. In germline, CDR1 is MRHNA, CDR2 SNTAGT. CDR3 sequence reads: CASSEGSGGAETQYF. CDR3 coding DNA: TGTGCCAGCAGTGAAGGAAGCGGGGGGGCAGAGACCCAGTACTTC.